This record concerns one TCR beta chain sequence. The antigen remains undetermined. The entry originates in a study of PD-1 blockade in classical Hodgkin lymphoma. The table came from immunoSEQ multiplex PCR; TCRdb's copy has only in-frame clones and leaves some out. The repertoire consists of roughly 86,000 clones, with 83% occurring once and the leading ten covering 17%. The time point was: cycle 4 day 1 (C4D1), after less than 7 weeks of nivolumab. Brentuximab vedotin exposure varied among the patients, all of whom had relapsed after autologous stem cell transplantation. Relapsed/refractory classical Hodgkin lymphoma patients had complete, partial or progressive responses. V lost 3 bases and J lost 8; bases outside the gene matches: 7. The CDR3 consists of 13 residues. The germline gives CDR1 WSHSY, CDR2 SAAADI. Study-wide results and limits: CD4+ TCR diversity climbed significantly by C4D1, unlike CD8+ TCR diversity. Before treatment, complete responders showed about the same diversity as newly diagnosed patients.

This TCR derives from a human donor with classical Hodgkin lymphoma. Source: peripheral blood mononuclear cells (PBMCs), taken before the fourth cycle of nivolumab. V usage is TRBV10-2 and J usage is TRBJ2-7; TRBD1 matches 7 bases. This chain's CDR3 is CASSEPIQGKQYF. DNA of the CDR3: TGCGCCAGCAGTGAACCAATACAGGGGAAGCAGTACTTC.